What follows are 17 T cell receptor beta chains derived from one specimen sequenced in a study of blood T cell repertoires in COVID-19. Sequencing used immunoSEQ multiplex PCR; TCRdb keeps in-frame clones, though not all of them. The table has about 290,000 clones, more than 85% seen once. The source material was peripheral blood. The receptors were gathered from a man aged 35-49 years with acute or convalescent COVID-19.

Only a few counts were recorded for this clone. The rearrangement uses TRBV5-1 and TRBJ2-5; a possible D gene is TRBD1 (6 bases). V was shortened by 3 bases and J by 2 bases, with 11 bases between the two germline ends. CDR1 and CDR2 (germline): SGHRS, YFSETQ. The CDR3 has 14 residues. CDR3 residues: CASSYTGPQETQYF. CDR3 bases: TGCGCCAGCAGCTACACAGGGCCTCAAGAGACCCAGTACTTC.

This chain connects TRBV19 to TRBJ2-1; 11 positions match TRBD2. This CDR3 region has 15 residues. Unmatched junction bases numbered 7, after V lost 5 bases and J lost 7 bases. CDR1 and CDR2 from the germline V gene are LNHDA and SQIVND (reference sequence). The CDR3 bases are TGTGCCAGTAGTTCCGGACTAGCGGGCGGAAATGAGCAGTTCTTC. This sequence encodes CASSSGLAGGNEQFF.

This clone was detected only once. V is TRBV11-3 and J is TRBJ1-1; 9 bases are a match to TRBD1. The CDR3 contains 13 residues. V gave up 5 bases and J gave up 5 bases; unmatched junction bases: 3. Germline CDR1 reads SGHNT; CDR2 reads YENEEA. CDR3 sequence: CASSLGTGTEAFF. CDR3 nucleotides: TGTGCCAGCAGCCTCGGGACAGGGACTGAAGCTTTCTTT.

The V and J genes are TRBV27 and TRBJ1-5; TRBD1 matches at 7 bases. Germline loops: CDR1 MNHEY, CDR2 SMNVEV (reference sequence). The ends lost 6 bases at V and 3 bases at J; junction bases unmatched: 8. The CDR3 extends over 15 amino acids. CDR3 loop: CASSRDSTLNQPQHF. The CDR3 DNA follows: TGTGCCAGCAGCCGGGACAGCACCCTCAATCAGCCCCAGCATTTT.

The count of this clone is one. Here the CDR3 reads CASSLSGGGSDYEQYF. The CDR3 nucleotides are TGTGCCAGCAGTTTATCTGGCGGGGGATCGGACTACGAGCAGTACTTC. This chain joins TRBV27 and TRBJ2-7; 7 bases agree with TRBD2. The CDR3 extends over 16 amino acids. Germline V gene sequence: CDR1 MNHEY, CDR2 SMNVEV (reference sequence). Trimming took 0 bases from V and 3 from J; bases not matched to a gene: 8.

The chain combines TRBV2 with TRBJ2-4, with 12 nucleotides matching TRBD2. V shed 6 bases, J shed 4 bases, and the junction held 7 bases outside the gene matches. This CDR3 contains 16 residues. CDR1 is SNHLY, CDR2 FYNNEI, per germline. The CDR3 DNA reads as TGTGCCAGCAGACTGGGACTAGCGGGCCTTAAAAACATTCAGTACTTC. It specifies CASRLGLAGLKNIQYF. The full variable domain, its missing parts supplied by reference TRBV2 and TRBJ2-4, is EPEVTQTPSHQVTQMGQEVILRCVPISNHLYFYWYRQILGQKVEFLVSFYNNEISEKSEIFDDQFSVERPDGSNFTLKIRSTKLEDSAMYFCASRLGLAGLKNIQYFGAGTRLSVL.

The chain's CDR3 is CASSLTRLGEQFF. The CDR3, as DNA: TGTGCCAGCAGCTTAACTAGGCTTGGTGAGCAGTTCTTC. V and J are TRBV6-5 and TRBJ2-1; perhaps TRBD2 as D (5 bases). The CDR3 spans 13 residues. CDR1 and CDR2 (germline): MNHEY, SVGAGI. Deletions cut 6 bases from V and 9 bases from J, with 15 bases between.

The CDR3 is CATSDQGSDTGELFF. CDR3 nucleotide sequence: TGTGCCACCAGTGATCAGGGGTCGGACACCGGGGAGCTGTTTTTT. The gene calls are TRBV24-1 and TRBJ2-2; a weak D match, TRBD1 (6 bases). From germline, CDR1 is KGHDR and CDR2 SFDVKD. There are 15 residues in the CDR3. V shed 3 bases and J shed 3 bases, with 10 bases lying between them.

DNA for the CDR3: TGTGCCAGCAGCCCAGGGACAGGGGAGTCGACAGATACGCAGTATTTT. Translating it yields CASSPGTGESTDTQYF. The chain links TRBV9 to TRBJ2-3, with 10 bases identical to TRBD1. Germline values: CDR1 SGDLS, CDR2 YYNGEE. J was trimmed by 3 bases and V by 4 bases; bases with no gene match: 8. The CDR3 consists of 16 residues.

The chain carries TRBV6-5 and TRBJ1-1; D is unresolved. Trimming left V 6 bases short and J 0 bases short, with 11 bases between. This CDR3 has 14 residues. In germline, CDR1 is MNHEY, CDR2 SVGAGI. Here the CDR3 DNA reads TGTGCCAGCAGGGCGGGCATCTTGAACACTGAAGCTTTCTTT. This codes for CASRAGILNTEAFF.

This clone occurred a few times. The rearrangement links TRBV27 to TRBJ1-2, with D possibly being TRBD1 (6 bases). Germline V CDR1 and CDR2: MNHEY, SMNVEV (reference sequence). Trimming cost V 2 bases and J 4 bases, with 8 bases left between them. The CDR3 spans 13 residues. The CDR3 DNA follows: TGTGCCAGCAGTTTAAAAGGGGGCTATGGCTACACCTTC. Protein product: CASSLKGGYGYTF.

The V gene is TRBV3-1 (or the pseudogene TRBV3-2), the J gene TRBJ2-3; D is uncertain. Germline CDR1 reads LGHDT; CDR2 reads YNNKEL (reference sequence). The ends were cut back, 3 bases at V and 0 bases at J, with 7 bases in the middle. The CDR3 runs to 14 residues. The CDR3 loop is CASSQRRSTDTQYF. CDR3 bases: TGTGCCAGCAGCCAGCGGCGGAGCACAGATACGCAGTATTTT.

This chain links TRBV3-1 (or the pseudogene TRBV3-2) with TRBJ1-1, with 9 bases aligning to TRBD1. The germline CDR1 and CDR2 sequences are LGHDT and YNNKEL (reference sequence). The CDR3 is 15 residues long. J lost 6 bases, V lost 4 bases, and 9 bases had no gene match. CDR3 bases: TGTGCCAGCAGCCGAAAGGGACAGGGAGTACCTGAAGCTTTCTTT. Its protein product is CASSRKGQGVPEAFF.

The chain employs TRBV2 and TRBJ1-2, with a weak D call TRBD1 (5 bases). The CDR3 length is 12 residues. Trimming removed 10 bases from V and 5 bases from J, with 14 bases in between. CDR1 and CDR2 (germline): SNHLY, FYNNEI. CDR3 protein: CATKTGTYGYTF. In DNA form, the CDR3 reads TGTGCCACCAAAACAGGAACTTATGGCTACACCTTC.

The rearrangement links TRBV3-1 (or the pseudogene TRBV3-2) to TRBJ2-3; D unresolved. V dropped 6 bases and J dropped 1 base, with 8 bases sitting between them. The CDR3 totals 13 residues. From germline, CDR1 is LGHDT and CDR2 YNNKEL (reference sequence). The CDR3 coding sequence is TGTGCCAGCAGTTCCGCGGGCACAGATACGCAGTATTTT. Translation gives CASSSAGTDTQYF.

The V and J genes are TRBV11-1 and TRBJ2-1; D possibly corresponds to TRBD2 (5 bases). Between the trimmed V and J ends, which lost 1 base and 2 bases, there was a span of 6 bases. The CDR3 loop spans 14 amino acids. Germline CDR1 and CDR2: SGHAT and FQDESV (reference sequence). CDR3 nucleotides: TGTGCCAGCAGCTTAGGAGCGGCCTACAATGAGCAGTTCTTC. Translating it yields CASSLGAAYNEQFF.

The genes are TRBV30 and TRBJ2-7; 7 nucleotides line up with TRBD2. Germline V gene sequence: CDR1 GTSNPN, CDR2 SVGIG (reference sequence). The CDR3 sequence is 14 residues long. Germline trimming cut 5 bases from V and 6 bases from J; bases unmatched to any gene: 13. The CDR3 loop reads CAWATSPRSIEQYF. CDR3 sequence (DNA): TGTGCCTGGGCGACTAGCCCTCGATCCATCGAGCAGTACTTC.